Listed here are 11 T cell receptor beta chains from one sample, sequenced in a study of breast tumors, draining lymph nodes, adjacent tissues. Breast cancer patients provided tissue from their axillary draining lymph nodes. TCRdb used MiXCR to reprocess the multiplex PCR reads, holding one entry per CDR3 protein. The sample lists 150,000 to 200,000 distinct CDR3 sequences; roughly a third were seen once. Sequencing used axillary lymph node tissue. The receptors derive from a female donor with breast cancer. Some clones in this sample may be carry-over from other donors' samples.

Details on this clonotype: A much larger clone sits a single nucleotide away, making a read error possible. The gene calls are TRBV6-6 and TRBJ2-7; 7 bases map to TRBD1. The CDR3 length is 14 residues. The germline V gene has CDR1 MNHNY and CDR2 SVGAGI (reference sequence). The CDR3 nucleotides read TGTGCCACCGACGACAGGGTAGGAAGCTACGGGCAGTACTTC. Amino acids: CATDDRVGSYGQYF.

This clonotype occurred many times. This rearrangement joins TRBV11-1 to TRBJ2-5; tentative D call: TRBD2 (7 bases). This CDR3 comprises 16 residues. CDR1 is SGHAT, CDR2 FQDESV, per germline (reference sequence). The V end was cut by 2 bases, the J end by 4 bases, with 17 bases between. CDR3 DNA: TGTGCCAGCAGCTTATCATCACAGGGAGGGATAGAGACCCAGTACTTC. Encoded protein: CASSLSSQGGIETQYF.

This clonotype occurred many times. The genes are TRBV5-4 and TRBJ2-7; 7 bases match TRBD1. Germline-derived CDR1 and CDR2 are SGHNT and YYREEE (reference sequence). This CDR3 region has 15 residues. J lost 1 base, V lost 0 bases, and 4 bases had no gene match. This CDR3 is CASSLAPGGSYEQYF. The CDR3 coding sequence is TGTGCCAGCAGCTTGGCCCCAGGGGGTTCCTACGAGCAGTACTTC.

Ten or more counts support this clonotype. The chain has TRBV5-5 and TRBJ2-1; D unresolved. V was pared by 0 bases and J by 0 bases, with 7 bases between. Germline CDR1 and CDR2: SGHKS and YYEKEE (reference sequence). The length of the CDR3 is 15 residues. The CDR3 DNA sequence: TGTGCCAGCAGCTTGGGAACAGCCTCCTACAATGAGCAGTTCTTC. It translates to CASSLGTASYNEQFF. Variable domain in full (rest from reference TRBV5-5 and TRBJ2-1): DAGVTQSPTHLIKTRGQQVTLRCSPISGHKSVSWYQQVLGQGPQFIFQYYEKEERGRGNFPDRFSARQFPNYSSELNVNALLLGDSALYLCASSLGTASYNEQFFGPGTRLTVL.

This clonotype was detected ten times or more. This chain links TRBV6-1 with TRBJ1-5, with no clear D. CDR3 length equals 15 residues. The V and J ends lost 1 base and 4 bases respectively, with 11 bases between them. Germline V CDR1 and CDR2: MNHNS, SASEGT. The CDR3 region has the DNA TGTGCCAGCAGTGAAGTATTACAACCGAATCAGCCCCAGCATTTT. As protein: CASSEVLQPNQPQHF.

This clonotype has at least ten counts. The rearrangement uses TRBV13 and TRBJ1-2; D unclear. The germline V and J ends were trimmed by 1 base and 0 bases, with 9 bases remaining between them. The CDR3 consists of 15 residues. CDR1 is PRHDT, CDR2 FYEKMQ, per germline (reference sequence). The CDR3 region is CASSLDPGTNYGYTF. The DNA of the CDR3 is TGTGCCAGCAGCTTAGATCCGGGAACTAACTATGGCTACACCTTC.

This chain connects TRBV3-1 to TRBJ2-1, with 7 bases aligning to TRBD2. V was clipped by 3 bases and J by 9 bases; unmatched bases: 2. This CDR3 is 12 amino acids long. Germline V CDR1 and CDR2: LGHDT, YNNKEL (reference sequence). The CDR3 protein is CASSHGLVEQFF. DNA for the CDR3: TGTGCCAGCAGCCACGGACTAGTTGAGCAGTTCTTC.

In regard to this clonotype: This sequence may be a read error, since a much larger clone differs from it by one base. The chain links TRBV9 to TRBJ2-1, with a weak D call TRBD2 (5 bases). There are 17 residues in the CDR3. Germline V gene lookup returns CDR1 SGDLS and CDR2 YYNGEE. DNA for the CDR3: TGTGCCAGCAGCGCTCCGGAGCGAGCGGCCCTTTACACTGAGCAGTTCTTC. It specifies CASSAPERAALYTEQFF.

The rearrangement uses TRBV20-1 and TRBJ2-1; 12 bases line up with TRBD2. J lost 4 bases, V lost 5 bases, and 9 bases had no gene match. The CDR3 sequence is 16 residues long. Germline loops: CDR1 DFQATT, CDR2 SNEGSKA (reference sequence). In nucleotides, the CDR3 is TGCAGTGCTTTTCTAGCGGGGGGGCCCTCGTACAATGAGCAGTTCTTC. It encodes CSAFLAGGPSYNEQFF.

This clonotype was found many times. Here the CDR3 reads CASSEPGGGRYGYTF. Here the CDR3 DNA reads TGTGCCAGCAGTGAACCGGGCGGGGGGAGGTATGGCTACACCTTC. This chain connects TRBV2 to TRBJ1-2, with D possibly matching TRBD1 (5 bases). CDR3 size: 15 residues. Trimming took off 2 bases at V and 5 bases at J, with 15 bases between the two ends. Germline loops: CDR1 SNHLY, CDR2 FYNNEI.

Only a few counts were recorded for this clonotype. The chain recombines TRBV6-6 with TRBJ1-1; the D is unclear. Trimming cost V 7 bases and J 2 bases, with 14 bases left between them. The germline gives CDR1 MNHNY, CDR2 SVGAGI (reference sequence). This CDR3 is 14 amino acids long. DNA of the CDR3: TGTGCCAGCACGGGAAACAGTGGAAACACTGAAGCTTTCTTT. It specifies CASTGNSGNTEAFF.